These 14 T cell receptor beta chains share one sample of origin, sequenced in a study of CD8 T cells in Susac syndrome. When the RNA was reverse transcribed, random hexamers were used with an input of about 0.5 to 1 ug. TCRdb reprocessed the immunoSEQ multiplex PCR reads via MiXCR and lists one record per CDR3 protein. The table lists around 300,000 distinct CDR3 sequences, over 75% of them singletons. The specimen sequenced was CD8+ T cells from PBMCs. The receptor set was obtained from a human donor with multiple sclerosis.

This chain uses TRBV20-1 with TRBJ1-3, with D hard to call. This CDR3 is 16 amino acids long. V lost 0 bases and J lost 3, with 15 bases in between. Germline V gene data show CDR1 as DFQATT and CDR2 as SNEGSKA (reference sequence). CDR3 DNA sequence: TGCAGTGCTAGAGATTTTATGGAATCAAGTGGAAACACCATATATTTT. The encoded protein is CSARDFMESSGNTIYF.

The V and J genes are TRBV5-8 and TRBJ1-1; D may be TRBD1 (5 bases). The germline V gene encodes CDR1 SGHTS and CDR2 YDEGEE. This CDR3 is 16 amino acids long. Trimming stripped 4 bases from V and 0 bases from J, with 16 bases between. DNA of the CDR3: TGTGCCAGCAGCCCGTGGAACGGGGGACTGAACACTGAAGCTTTCTTT. This gives the protein CASSPWNGGLNTEAFF.

V is TRBV28 and J is TRBJ2-5; TRBD2 matches 7 bases. The V and J ends lost 5 bases and 1 base, in that order; junction bases with no gene match: 4. Germline CDR1 reads MDHEN; CDR2 reads SYDVKM. This CDR3 spans 14 amino acids. CDR3 bases: TGTGCCAGCAGTCCCCTAGCGGTCCAAGAGACCCAGTACTTC. Its protein is CASSPLAVQETQYF.

The CDR3 DNA is TGTGCCAGCAGCCAAGATCTGCCAGGGCGATCCTACGAGCAGTACTTC. The encoded protein is CASSQDLPGRSYEQYF. The chain uses TRBV3-1 and TRBJ2-7; perhaps TRBD1 as D (5 bases). Germline CDR1 LGHDT, CDR2 YNNKEL (reference sequence). The CDR3 has 16 residues. V shed 0 bases and J shed 1 base, with 13 bases lying between them.

Here the CDR3 DNA reads TGTGCCAGCAGTTTACGGGCCGGTAACTACGAGCAGTACTTC. It specifies CASSLRAGNYEQYF. The rearrangement uses TRBV28 and TRBJ2-7; D is uncertain. V shed 2 bases and J shed 3 bases, with 11 bases lying between them. The germline CDR1 and CDR2 sequences are MDHEN and SYDVKM. The CDR3 has 14 amino acids.

This clonotype has just one count. V is TRBV7-9 and J is TRBJ2-2; D not resolved. V was cut by 1 base and J by 6 bases, with 6 bases left in between. The CDR3 has 13 amino acids. The V gene's germline CDR1 is SEHNR and CDR2 FQNEAQ (reference sequence). CDR3 sequence reads: CASSLVGPGELFF. DNA of the CDR3: TGTGCCAGCAGCTTAGTAGGGCCCGGGGAGCTGTTTTTT. The full variable domain, with the rest looked up from reference TRBV7-9 and TRBJ2-2, is DTGVSQNPRHKITKRGQNVTFRCDPISEHNRLYWYRQTLGQGPEFLTYFQNEAQLEKSRLLSDRFSAERPKGSFSTLEIQRTEQGDSAMYLCASSLVGPGELFFGEGSRLTVL.

The genes are TRBV20-1 and TRBJ1-1, with a weak D call TRBD1 (5 bases). V was clipped by 4 bases and J by 8 bases, with 23 bases between them. The CDR3 length is 15 residues. Germline lookup yields CDR1 DFQATT and CDR2 SNEGSKA (reference sequence). CDR3 nucleotide sequence: TGCAGTGCTAACGCACAGGAGACCCAATCGTTGGAAGCTTTCTTT. Encoded protein: CSANAQETQSLEAFF.

This rearrangement joins TRBV6-1 to TRBJ1-2; TRBD1 might be the D (6 bases). V lost 10 bases and J 1 base, leaving 28 bases between the germline ends. Germline CDR1 MNHNS, CDR2 SASEGT. The length of the CDR3 is 18 residues. CDR3 bases: TGTGCCACCCCGTTCAGACCAGGGGAGGTGGCGGGTAACTATGGCTACACCTTC. This codes for CATPFRPGEVAGNYGYTF.

This chain joins TRBV12-3 or TRBV12-4 and TRBJ2-2, with 9 nucleotides matching TRBD1. J was trimmed by 5 bases and V by 4 bases; bases with no gene match: 5. The CDR3 runs to 15 residues. DNA for the CDR3: TGTGCCAGCAGTTCAGAGACAGGGGGGACCGGGGAGCTGTTTTTT. Its translation is CASSSETGGTGELFF.

This clonotype was observed a handful of times. The rearrangement links TRBV9 to TRBJ2-2; D is uncertain. The CDR3 has 11 amino acids. Trimming took off 2 bases at V and 7 bases at J, with 3 bases between the two ends. Germline V gives CDR1 SGDLS, CDR2 YYNGEE. CDR3 residues: CASSVGGELFF. DNA for the CDR3: TGTGCCAGCAGCGTGGGCGGGGAGCTGTTTTTT.

The CDR3 protein is CASSPGRGAEAFF. The CDR3 coding sequence is TGTGCCAGCTCACCCGGCAGGGGGGCTGAAGCTTTCTTT. The V call is TRBV18, the J call TRBJ1-1, with 7 bases matching TRBD1. CDR3 length: 13 residues. Germline values: CDR1 KGHSH, CDR2 LQKENI. J lost 6 bases, V lost 3 bases, and 4 bases had no gene match.

V and J are TRBV20-1 and TRBJ1-2; tentative D call: TRBD1 (5 bases). The CDR3 length is 13 residues. Looked up from germline, CDR1 is DFQATT and CDR2 is SNEGSKA (reference sequence). Trimming took off 4 bases at V and 2 bases at J, with 11 bases between the two ends. The CDR3 DNA sequence: TGCAGTGCTACACCGGGGGAGAACTATGGCTACACCTTC. It codes for CSATPGENYGYTF.

DNA of the CDR3: TGCAGTGCGGACCCAGGGGACACCGGGGAGCTGTTTTTT. Its translation is CSADPGDTGELFF. The rearrangement links TRBV20-1 to TRBJ2-2, with D perhaps TRBD1 (6 bases). This CDR3 region has 13 residues. V lost 6 bases and J lost 3, with 11 bases in between. CDR1 is DFQATT and CDR2 is SNEGSKA in the germline V gene (reference sequence).

The chain has TRBV6-6 and TRBJ2-7; D possibly corresponds to TRBD2 (5 bases). CDR1 and CDR2 from the germline V gene are MNHNY and SVGAGI (reference sequence). This CDR3 is 12 amino acids long. Trimming left V 6 bases short and J 6 bases short, with 12 bases between. CDR3 sequence reads: CASSPPSSEQYF. The CDR3 DNA sequence: TGTGCCAGCAGCCCACCTAGCTCCGAGCAGTACTTC.